The entry below gives a single T cell receptor (beta chain) sequence along with its context. TCRdb's copy holds only in-frame clones and misses some; the assay was immunoSEQ multiplex PCR. This sample has roughly 350,000 clones; 92% occur once, and the top ten carry about 18%. The data originate from a study of blood T cell repertoires in COVID-19. For the study at large: The United States, Italy and Spain supplied acute and convalescent COVID-19 samples. PBMCs, B-cell-depleted T cells, or T cells provided the cDNA or gDNA that made up the material.

Clinical histories supplied by participants themselves formed the basis of cohort assignment. Cohort 3 recovered donors had two negative PCRs, clearance, or symptom resolution. This TCR came from a woman between 25 and 40 years old who had recovered from COVID-19. The sequencing input was PBMCs or T cells enriched from blood (not recorded which).

The CDR3 sequence is CASRPGTGYNQPQHF. Here the CDR3 DNA reads TGTGCCAGCAGGCCCGGGACAGGGTACAATCAGCCCCAGCATTTT. This chain connects TRBV28 to TRBJ1-5, with 9 positions matching TRBD1. The CDR3 has 15 residues. V gave up 6 bases and J gave up 3 bases; unmatched junction bases: 6. Germline assignment: CDR1 MDHEN and CDR2 SYDVKM.